Listed here is a single T cell receptor beta chain. Its antigen remains unidentified. This CDR3 has 15 residues. Some clones are missing from TCRdb's copy, which holds only in-frame ones; the method was immunoSEQ multiplex PCR. The sample holds roughly 70,000 clones, 65% to 75% seen once. This sample is part of a study of PD-1 blockade in classical Hodgkin lymphoma. The overall study: Patients got intravenous nivolumab 3 mg/kg every 2 weeks.

Each patient's relapse followed autologous stem cell transplantation, and brentuximab vedotin exposure varied. Study observations and caveats: Lower baseline TCR diversity was reported for newly diagnosed patients than for healthy donors. Prior to therapy, complete responders displayed diversity much like that of newly diagnosed patients.

The sequencing used peripheral blood mononuclear cells (PBMCs), collected before the second cycle of nivolumab. The V call is TRBV1, the J call TRBJ2-7; the listed D gene, TRBD1, was not tested against the DNA. TRBV1 is labeled a pseudogene. The sequence was collected from a human donor with classical Hodgkin lymphoma. CDR3 in DNA: TGCACCAGCAGCCAGGACAGGTTAAGCTCCTACGAGCAGTACTTC. Amino acids: CTSSQDRLSSYEQYF.